This T cell receptor (beta chain) was captured by sequencing in a study of beta chain features in type 1 diabetes. The authors reverse transcribed all of the isolated RNA, so sequencing captured expressed TCRB transcripts. Produced via immunoSEQ multiplex PCR; TCRdb's table is partial and in-frame only. This table holds 200,000 to 250,000 clones, about 26% found once. CDR3 size: 15 residues. Deletions cut 1 base from V and 2 bases from J, with 12 bases between. The germline gives CDR1 SGHTA, CDR2 FQGNSA. The clonotype originates from a man in his thirties or forties in good health. Input material: central memory CD4+ T cells from blood. V gene TRBV7-2 combines with J gene TRBJ2-7, with D unclear. CDR3 DNA: TGTGCCAGCAGCTTAGTTCCCGACATAACCTACGAGCAGTACTTC. Its protein is CASSLVPDITYEQYF.